The 6 T cell receptor beta chains in this list originate from one sample, sequenced in a study of T cells in localized non-small cell lung cancer (dated by TCRdb to the early 2020s). The library came from the immunoSEQ multiplex PCR assay. TCRdb re-hosts the immuneACCESS table, in-frame sequences only. Its copies lack some clones; in the studies checked, an unresolved V gene accounts for under half of them, and the cause for the rest is not known. This sample holds 13,000 or so clones; about 80% were observed only once. The ten largest clones take up 25% to 35% of the sample. The sample was peripheral blood, taken before any cancer treatment. The receptors derive from a male donor older than 55 with stage I squamous cell lung carcinoma.

The chain is built from TRBV5-1 and TRBJ1-2, with TRBD1 matching over 7 bases. This CDR3 spans 11 amino acids. The junction had 5 bases not matched to a gene; V was cut back by 5 bases and J by 10 bases. Germline V CDR1 and CDR2: SGHRS, YFSETQ. The CDR3, as DNA: TGCGCCAGCAGTCGGGACAGACACTACACCTTC. Translated: CASSRDRHYTF.

V usage is TRBV6-1 and J usage is TRBJ2-7; 7 nucleotides align to TRBD2. With 6 bases clipped from V and 1 base from J, the junction kept 6 bases outside the gene matches. The length of the CDR3 is 14 residues. The germline gives CDR1 MNHNS, CDR2 SASEGT. Here the CDR3 reads CASSLSGGSYEQYF. The CDR3 DNA follows: TGTGCCAGCAGCCTATCGGGGGGTTCCTACGAGCAGTACTTC.

The chain uses TRBV9 and TRBJ2-2; 8 nucleotides align to TRBD2. The V gene end was trimmed by 1 base and the J gene end by 1 base; junction bases not matched to a gene: 0. The CDR3 totals 15 residues. Germline V gene sequence: CDR1 SGDLS, CDR2 YYNGEE. The CDR3 reads CASSVTSGNTGELFF. In DNA, the CDR3 is TGTGCCAGCAGCGTAACTAGCGGGAACACCGGGGAGCTGTTTTTT.

This sequence joins TRBV19 and TRBJ1-4; D is uncertain. The CDR3 length is 15 residues. With 8 bases removed from V and 3 bases from J, the gap between germline ends came to 16 bases. In germline, CDR1 is LNHDA, CDR2 SQIVND (reference sequence). The CDR3 here is CASRLRRASNEKLFF. The CDR3 DNA is TGTGCCAGTCGGCTAAGGAGGGCCTCTAATGAAAAACTGTTTTTT.

The rearrangement joins TRBV7-9 to TRBJ1-4; 11 bases are a match to TRBD1. The germline V gene encodes CDR1 SEHNR and CDR2 FQNEAQ (reference sequence). The CDR3 contains 18 residues. V gave up 5 bases and J gave up 0 bases; unmatched junction bases: 8. CDR3 sequence reads: CASSTRVGQGATNEKLFF. The CDR3, as DNA: TGTGCCAGCAGCACTCGAGTGGGACAGGGGGCAACTAATGAAAAACTGTTTTTT. Filled out from reference TRBV7-9 and TRBJ1-4, the complete variable domain reads DTGVSQNPRHKITKRGQNVTFRCDPISEHNRLYWYRQTLGQGPEFLTYFQNEAQLEKSRLLSDRFSAERPKGSFSTLEIQRTEQGDSAMYLCASSTRVGQGATNEKLFFGSGTQLSVL.

V gene TRBV6-4 combines with J gene TRBJ1-1; D gene ambiguous. Germline-derived CDR1 and CDR2 are MRHNA and SNTAGT. This CDR3 is built from 15 residues. V lost 0 bases and J 5 bases, leaving 13 bases between the germline ends. CDR3 sequence (DNA): TGTGCCAGCAGTGACTCTCCCCTAAGAGGTACTGAAGCTTTCTTT. This codes for CASSDSPLRGTEAFF.